The 30 T cell receptor beta chains below come from one sample, sequenced in a study of metastatic and nonmetastatic thyroid tumors. The entire patient cohort was treatment-naive prior to thyroid surgery. TCRdb reassembled clones from the PCR reads with MiXCR. In the table there are some 17,000 clones, roughly 24% of which are singletons. The material sequenced was blood. The receptor set was obtained from a male donor with papillary thyroid cancer or a benign thyroid nodule (not recorded which). Some clones in this sample may be carry-over from other donors' samples.

Many counts were recorded for this clone. The chain carries TRBV6-4 and TRBJ2-2; D is ambiguous. This CDR3 is 13 amino acids long. V was pared by 4 bases and J by 6 bases, with 9 bases between. Germline CDR1 reads MRHNA; CDR2 reads SNTAGT. The CDR3 region has the DNA TGTGCCAGCAGTGGAATAGCCGCCGGGGAGCTGTTTTTT. Protein: CASSGIAAGELFF.

This clone is medium-sized by share. This chain connects TRBV6-1 to TRBJ2-1, with D uncertain. Trimming left V 2 bases short and J 3 bases short, with 11 bases between. The CDR3 runs to 15 residues. Per the germline V gene, CDR1 is MNHNS and CDR2 is SASEGT. CDR3 in amino acids: CASSEMAGNYNEQFF. CDR3 sequence (DNA): TGTGCCAGCAGTGAAATGGCAGGTAACTACAATGAGCAGTTCTTC.

This clone was seen at least ten times. The V call is TRBV5-6, the J call TRBJ2-7; possibly TRBD1 or TRBD2 for D (5 bases each). CDR1 is SGHDT, CDR2 YYEEEE, per germline. The CDR3 is 14 amino acids. Trimming took 4 bases from V and 9 from J, leaving 20 bases between them. CDR3 bases: TGTGCCAGCAGCCCCGTCCCGGGACGGGAAGTGCAGTACTTC. Residues: CASSPVPGREVQYF.

This clone was detected many times. The chain couples TRBV6-1 to TRBJ2-6, with a tentative D call TRBD1 (6 bases). V was pared by 1 base and J by 1 base, with 8 bases between. The CDR3 spans 16 residues. The germline V gene has CDR1 MNHNS and CDR2 SASEGT. The CDR3 sequence is CASSEVGGSGANVLTF. The CDR3 nucleotides are TGTGCCAGCAGTGAAGTAGGGGGTTCTGGGGCCAACGTCCTGACTTTC.

By share, this clone ranks as medium-sized. The V and J genes are TRBV11-3 and TRBJ2-3, with 12 positions matching TRBD2. Trimming cost V 6 bases and J 4 bases; bases outside gene matches: 2. The CDR3 length is 14 residues. The germline V gene has CDR1 SGHNT and CDR2 YENEEA. The CDR3 loop is CASRSSGRADTQYF. The CDR3 DNA sequence: TGTGCCAGCAGGTCTAGCGGGAGGGCAGATACGCAGTATTTT.

A few counts support this clone. V gene TRBV2 combines with J gene TRBJ1-2; 7 bases are shared with TRBD1. The V gene end was trimmed by 5 bases and the J gene end by 6 bases; junction bases not matched to a gene: 9. The CDR3 totals 14 residues. CDR1 is SNHLY, CDR2 FYNNEI, per germline. The CDR3 DNA is TGTGCCAGCAGTCCTAGGACAGGCGCGGATGGCTACACCTTC. This translates into CASSPRTGADGYTF.

The chain employs TRBV20-1 and TRBJ1-2; D gene uncertain. CDR3 size: 13 residues. Per the germline V gene, CDR1 is DFQATT and CDR2 is SNEGSKA (reference sequence). The V and J ends lost 5 bases and 8 bases respectively, with 18 bases between them. This CDR3 is CSAAPPAGRGYTF. The DNA of the CDR3 is TGCAGTGCTGCCCCCCCCGCAGGTCGAGGCTACACCTTC.

Within the sample, this clone is medium-sized. The V and J genes are TRBV27 and TRBJ1-6; D unclear. The germline CDR1 and CDR2 sequences are MNHEY and SMNVEV (reference sequence). The CDR3 sequence is 14 residues long. The V end lost 2 bases, the J end lost 5 bases, and 7 bases lay between the germline ends. CDR3 protein: CASSLIQNNSPLHF. As DNA, the CDR3 is TGTGCCAGCAGTTTAATACAGAATAATTCACCCCTCCACTTT.

This chain joins TRBV11-2 and TRBJ2-3, with 8 positions matching TRBD1. Germline assignment: CDR1 SGHAT and CDR2 FQNNGV. The CDR3 is made up of 17 amino acids. V lost 1 base to trimming and J lost 1 base; unmatched junction nucleotides: 7. The CDR3 spells CASSLGPPGQGTDTQYF. The CDR3 DNA reads as TGTGCCAGCAGCTTAGGCCCTCCGGGACAGGGCACAGATACGCAGTATTTT.

The chain uses TRBV7-8 and TRBJ1-5, with TRBD1 as a possible D gene (5 bases). The CDR3 spans 14 residues. Trimming left V 7 bases short and J 3 bases short, with 13 bases between. The germline CDR1 and CDR2 sequences are SGHVS and FQNEAQ. CDR3 loop: CASMRGVANQPQHF. The DNA for the CDR3 is TGTGCCAGCATGAGGGGAGTTGCCAATCAGCCCCAGCATTTT.

This clone was observed many times. The chain uses TRBV12-3 or TRBV12-4 and TRBJ1-4; no firm D call. This CDR3 spans 14 amino acids. V shed 6 bases and J shed 0 bases, with 8 bases lying between them. CDR3 sequence: CASRPDTTNEKLFF. The DNA for the CDR3 is TGTGCCAGCAGGCCGGATACAACTAATGAAAAACTGTTTTTT.

In its sample, this clone ranks as medium-sized. The J gene is TRBJ2-2, the V gene TRBV5-1; 7 bases map to TRBD1. Trimming cost V 6 bases and J 5 bases; bases outside gene matches: 10. Germline CDR1 is SGHRS and CDR2 is YFSETQ. This CDR3 is 15 amino acids long. In DNA, the CDR3 is TGCGCCAGCACGCTAGGGGGCGGAGGTACCGGGGAGCTGTTTTTT. As protein: CASTLGGGGTGELFF. Full variable domain (missing parts from reference TRBV5-1 and TRBJ2-2): KAGVTQTPRYLIKTRGQQVTLSCSPISGHRSVSWYQQTPGQGLQFLFEYFSETQRNKGNFPGRFSGRQFSNSRSEMNVSTLELGDSALYLCASTLGGGGTGELFFGEGSRLTVL.

The sample holds many counts of this clone. The chain links TRBV5-4 to TRBJ2-7; TRBD2 matches 8 bases. V lost 4 bases and J lost 0; bases outside the gene matches: 6. Germline CDR1 reads SGHNT; CDR2 reads YYREEE (reference sequence). The CDR3 sequence is 15 residues long. The DNA for the CDR3 is TGTGCCAGCAGCAAAGCGGGGGACCTCTCCTACGAGCAGTACTTC. It specifies CASSKAGDLSYEQYF.

This clone was detected many times. V is TRBV30 and J is TRBJ2-7; D not certain. V dropped 0 bases and J dropped 0 bases, with 6 bases sitting between them. The CDR3 runs to 13 residues. CDR1 and CDR2 from the germline V gene are GTSNPN and SVGIG (reference sequence). The CDR3 sequence is CAWSVGYSYEQYF. The CDR3 DNA reads TGTGCCTGGAGTGTCGGGTACTCCTACGAGCAGTACTTC.

This clone has ten or more counts. This chain joins TRBV20-1 and TRBJ1-4, with D possibly being TRBD1 (5 bases). The length of the CDR3 is 15 residues. Germline CDR1 is DFQATT and CDR2 is SNEGSKA (reference sequence). Trimming stripped 6 bases from V and 3 bases from J, with 17 bases between. Written as DNA, the CDR3 is TGCAGTGCCACTCCTCAGGGAGCCGCTAATGAAAAACTGTTTTTT. The encoded protein is CSATPQGAANEKLFF.

The rearrangement joins TRBV4-2 to TRBJ2-1; TRBD1 matches at 7 bases. CDR3 length equals 15 residues. Trimming took 0 bases from V and 5 from J; bases not matched to a gene: 4. The V gene's germline CDR1 is LGHNA and CDR2 YNFKEQ. The CDR3 coding sequence is TGTGCCAGCAGCCAAGATGGACAGGTCCACAATGAGCAGTTCTTC. It translates to CASSQDGQVHNEQFF.

This clone has at least ten counts. CDR3 amino acids: CASSLLGELAKNIQYF. DNA of the CDR3: TGTGCCAGCAGTTTATTAGGTGAACTAGCCAAAAACATTCAGTACTTC. V and J are TRBV27 and TRBJ2-4; D uncertain. The germline gives CDR1 MNHEY, CDR2 SMNVEV (reference sequence). The CDR3 is made up of 16 amino acids. Trimming stripped 1 base from V and 0 bases from J, with 10 bases between.

This clone is a singleton in its sample. J is TRBJ1-1 and V is TRBV5-1; 12 bases align to TRBD1. V was pared by 4 bases and J by 1 base, with 8 bases of the junction left unmatched. The CDR3 runs 17 residues. Germline CDR1 and CDR2: SGHRS and YFSETQ. The CDR3 spells CASSQGTGGSENTEAFF. The DNA for the CDR3 is TGCGCCAGCAGCCAAGGGACAGGGGGCTCTGAGAACACTGAAGCTTTCTTT.

This clone ranks as medium-sized (0.01 to 0.1%). The chain couples TRBV5-1 to TRBJ2-7, with TRBD2 as a possible D gene (7 bases). Germline CDR1 is SGHRS and CDR2 is YFSETQ. Trimming cost V 0 bases and J 6 bases, with 16 bases left between them. The CDR3 contains 15 residues. The CDR3 region is CASSLGGGEGSEQYF. CDR3 sequence (DNA): TGCGCCAGCAGCTTGGGGGGGGGCGAAGGTTCCGAGCAGTACTTC.

A remark on this clone: One end of the junction fails to match germline, which may point to a read error. The V and J genes are TRBV20-1 and TRBJ2-7, with 7 bases lining up with TRBD1. The CDR3 runs 16 residues. Germline V gene lookup returns CDR1 DFQATT and CDR2 SNEGSKA (reference sequence). The CDR3 region is CSASGQESPRGYEPYF. The CDR3 DNA is TGCAGTGCTAGCGGACAGGAGAGCCCTAGGGGATACGAGCCGTACTTC.

CDR3 bases: TGCGCCAGCAGCAACGGGACATTGTTCGAATACGACTCTGGAAACACCATATATTTT. Its translation: CASSNGTLFEYDSGNTIYF. V gene TRBV5-1 combines with J gene TRBJ1-3; a possible D gene is TRBD1 (6 bases). In germline, CDR1 is SGHRS, CDR2 YFSETQ. CDR3 length: 19 residues. V gave up 4 bases and J gave up 0 bases, with 23 bases separating them.

This clone was observed at least ten times. This specimen includes other DNA sequences encoding the same CDR3. This rearrangement joins TRBV12-3 or TRBV12-4 to TRBJ2-3; no firm D call. V was shortened by 11 bases and J by 5 bases, with 11 bases between the two germline ends. CDR3 length equals 11 residues. In nucleotides, the CDR3 is TGTGCCGTCCCGTCGGGAGATACGCAGTATTTT. Amino acids: CAVPSGDTQYF.

V and J are TRBV5-1 and TRBJ2-7, with 9 bases that match TRBD1. V lost 4 bases to trimming and J lost 3 bases; unmatched junction nucleotides: 8. There are 15 residues in the CDR3. Germline V gene lookup returns CDR1 SGHRS and CDR2 YFSETQ. The CDR3 sequence is CASSASGTGSYEQYF. CDR3 in DNA: TGCGCCAGCAGCGCATCCGGGACAGGGAGCTACGAGCAGTACTTC.

Only a few counts were recorded for this clone. V is TRBV6-2 or TRBV6-3 and J is TRBJ2-1; perhaps TRBD2 as D (6 bases). V lost 6 bases to trimming and J lost 5 bases, with 17 bases between them. Germline loops: CDR1 MNHEY, CDR2 SVGEGT. CDR3 length: 15 residues. This CDR3 reads CASSTGVGGNNEQFF. The CDR3 DNA sequence: TGTGCCAGCAGCACCGGAGTGGGGGGAAACAATGAGCAGTTCTTC.

This chain joins TRBV5-1 and TRBJ2-1, with a possible D match to TRBD2 (6 bases). CDR3 length: 14 residues. The V and J ends lost 2 bases and 5 bases respectively, with 11 bases between them. In germline, CDR1 is SGHRS, CDR2 YFSETQ. CDR3 nucleotides: TGCGCCAGCAGCTTCGGGACTTTCGACAATGAGCAGTTCTTC. The encoded protein is CASSFGTFDNEQFF.

By its share, this clone is medium-sized. DNA of the CDR3: TGCAGTGCTCCCATGCGGAGCTCCTACAATGAGCAGTTCTTC. Translated: CSAPMRSSYNEQFF. J is TRBJ2-1 and V is TRBV20-1; D remains unclear. The CDR3 is 14 residues long. Trimming took 5 bases from V and 0 from J, leaving 11 bases between them. The V gene's germline CDR1 is DFQATT and CDR2 SNEGSKA (reference sequence).

The chain is built from TRBV25-1 and TRBJ2-3; D is perhaps TRBD2 (6 bases). The germline CDR1 and CDR2 sequences are MGHDK and SYGVNS. The CDR3 runs 15 residues. V was shortened by 10 bases and J by 5 bases, with 22 bases between the two germline ends. The CDR3 DNA follows: TGTGCCAAACGATCGGGGAGGAGGTTAGAAGATACGCAGTATTTT. It codes for CAKRSGRRLEDTQYF.

This clone has more than one count but fewer than ten. V gene TRBV27 combines with J gene TRBJ1-1; D is possibly TRBD1 (5 bases). Trimming stripped 6 bases from V and 0 bases from J, with 14 bases between. Germline V CDR1 and CDR2: MNHEY, SMNVEV (reference sequence). The CDR3 extends over 15 amino acids. CDR3 DNA sequence: TGTGCCAGCAGCCCGACAGCCTTGCTGAACACTGAAGCTTTCTTT. This translates into CASSPTALLNTEAFF.

The V call is TRBV6-1, the J call TRBJ2-2; D could derive from TRBD1 or TRBD2 (6 bases each). Trimming left V 6 bases short and J 4 bases short, with 12 bases between. CDR3 length: 14 residues. Germline CDR1 MNHNS, CDR2 SASEGT. The chain's CDR3 is CASREEGGTGELFF. The CDR3, as DNA: TGTGCCAGCAGGGAGGAGGGGGGCACCGGGGAGCTGTTTTTT.

This clone was seen ten or more times. The chain couples TRBV6-1 to TRBJ2-1; D gene ambiguous. Trimming took off 5 bases at V and 2 bases at J, with 7 bases between the two ends. Germline V gives CDR1 MNHNS, CDR2 SASEGT. The CDR3 spans 13 residues. The CDR3 DNA is TGTGCCAGCAGTCCGGACCCCTACAATGAGCAGTTCTTC. Translating gives CASSPDPYNEQFF.